These T cell receptor beta chains were read from a single sample in a study of T cells after yellow fever vaccination. TCRdb passed the 5' RACE reads through MiXCR, listing each CDR3 protein once. The sample holds tens of thousands of distinct CDR3 sequences; roughly 8% are singletons and the top ten take 35% to 45%. The material sequenced was CD8+ T cells sorted from PBMCs, taken on the day of the yellow fever booster vaccination. These receptors originate from a man under 40 who received the YFV17D yellow fever vaccine. The CDR3 runs from the conserved cysteine through the conserved F or W. The D gene is left open where the match is weak. Size values are once, few and many counts, or a class for expanded clones, and some rows have none.

clone_size: few; v_call: TRBV30; j_call: TRBJ2-1; d_call: -; cdr3_nt: TGTGCCTGGAGCGCAGAGACAGCCCTTCATGAGCAGTTCTTC; cdr3_aa: CAWSAETALHEQFF
clone_size: few; v_call: TRBV7-3; j_call: TRBJ2-6; d_call: TRBD1; cdr3_nt: TGTGCCAGCAGCGTGACAGGGGGCCTTGTCTCTGGGGCCAACGTCCTGACTTTC; cdr3_aa: CASSVTGGLVSGANVLTF
clone_size: -; v_call: TRBV5-5; j_call: TRBJ2-6; d_call: -; cdr3_nt: TGTGCCAGCGGCACCGGGCTGCTCAGCTCTGGGGCCAACGTCCTGACTTTC; cdr3_aa: CASGTGLLSSGANVLTF
clone_size: -; v_call: TRBV18; j_call: TRBJ2-3; d_call: -; cdr3_nt: TGTGCCAGCTCACCAGGAGAAGCGGCGGTTCCAGATACGCAGTATTTT; cdr3_aa: CASSPGEAAVPDTQYF
clone_size: few; v_call: TRBV28; j_call: TRBJ2-5; d_call: TRBD1; cdr3_nt: TGTGCCAGCAGGATGACAGGGCGGAAGACCCAGTACTTC; cdr3_aa: CASRMTGRKTQYF
clone_size: few; v_call: TRBV20-1; j_call: TRBJ1-6; d_call: -; cdr3_nt: TGCAGTGCTAGAGATCGAGAGTTCGCCTATAATTCACCCCTCCACTTT; cdr3_aa: CSARDREFAYNSPLHF
clone_size: many; v_call: TRBV6-5; j_call: TRBJ2-7; d_call: -; cdr3_nt: TGTGCCAGCAGTTACTCGTCCGCAGCGGCGAACGAGCAGTACTTC; cdr3_aa: CASSYSSAAANEQYF
clone_size: few; v_call: TRBV29-1; j_call: TRBJ2-7; d_call: -; cdr3_nt: TGCAGCGTTGAATCGGCCGAGACCTACGAGCAGTACTTC; cdr3_aa: CSVESAETYEQYF
clone_size: -; v_call: TRBV7-9; j_call: TRBJ2-1; d_call: TRBD1; cdr3_nt: TGTGCCAGCGATAACAGGGGTGAGCAGTTCTTC; cdr3_aa: CASDNRGEQFF
clone_size: few; v_call: TRBV6-5; j_call: TRBJ2-3; d_call: -; cdr3_nt: TGTGCCAGCAGTTACGTTCGGCGAGACACAGATACGCAGTATTTT; cdr3_aa: CASSYVRRDTDTQYF
clone_size: few; v_call: TRBV6-2/TRBV6-3; j_call: TRBJ2-7; d_call: TRBD2; cdr3_nt: TGTGCCAGCAGTTTCGGGACTAGCGGGAGGACCGACGAGCAGTACTTC; cdr3_aa: CASSFGTSGRTDEQYF
clone_size: -; v_call: TRBV6-5; j_call: TRBJ2-7; d_call: TRBD1; cdr3_nt: TGTGCCAGCAGTTACGGGTGGGACAGGGGGCATAACGAGCAGTACTTC; cdr3_aa: CASSYGWDRGHNEQYF
clone_size: few; v_call: TRBV6-4; j_call: TRBJ1-1; d_call: -; cdr3_nt: TGTGCCAGCAGTGAAACAGTCTGGACTGAAGCTTTCTTT; cdr3_aa: CASSETVWTEAFF
clone_size: -; v_call: TRBV9; j_call: TRBJ2-1; d_call: TRBD2; cdr3_nt: TGTGCCAGCAGCGCCGACTCTAGCGGGATCTACAATGAGCAGTTCTTC; cdr3_aa: CASSADSSGIYNEQFF
clone_size: few; v_call: TRBV24-1; j_call: TRBJ1-5; d_call: -; cdr3_nt: TGTGCCACCAGTGCTACGGGTGACAATAGCAATCAGCCCCAGCATTTT; cdr3_aa: CATSATGDNSNQPQHF
clone_size: -; v_call: TRBV29-1; j_call: TRBJ2-7; d_call: -; cdr3_nt: TGCAGCGTTGAAGATACGGGGATTACCTACGAGCAGTACTTC; cdr3_aa: CSVEDTGITYEQYF
clone_size: few; v_call: TRBV15; j_call: TRBJ1-1; d_call: -; cdr3_nt: TGTGCCACCAGCATTAATAGGGGAGAAGCTTTCTTT; cdr3_aa: CATSINRGEAFF
clone_size: few; v_call: TRBV4-3; j_call: TRBJ2-5; d_call: -; cdr3_nt: TGCGCCAGCAGCCAGGACGACTATTGGCGGGTCGGGGGTGAAGAGACCCAGTACTTC; cdr3_aa: CASSQDDYWRVGGEETQYF
clone_size: few; v_call: TRBV9; j_call: TRBJ2-1; d_call: -; cdr3_nt: TGTGCCAGCAGCGTAGCACTAGCAGACTACAATGAGCAGTTCTTC; cdr3_aa: CASSVALADYNEQFF
clone_size: many; v_call: TRBV12-3/TRBV12-4; j_call: TRBJ2-7; d_call: -; cdr3_nt: TGTGCCAGCAGTTTGAAGCACGAGCAGTACTTC; cdr3_aa: CASSLKHEQYF
clone_size: few; v_call: TRBV25-1; j_call: TRBJ2-2; d_call: TRBD1; cdr3_nt: TGTGCCAGCAGTGACCCGGGACAGCCGAGGGAGCTGTTTTTT; cdr3_aa: CASSDPGQPRELFF
clone_size: few; v_call: TRBV5-1; j_call: TRBJ2-3; d_call: -; cdr3_nt: TGCGCCAGCAGCTTTTCCAGGGCGATCGCAGATACGCAGTATTTT; cdr3_aa: CASSFSRAIADTQYF
clone_size: -; v_call: TRBV7-8; j_call: TRBJ2-3; d_call: TRBD1; cdr3_nt: TGTGCCAGCAGTCGACAGGGGCACACAGATACGCAGTATTTT; cdr3_aa: CASSRQGHTDTQYF
clone_size: few; v_call: TRBV11-3; j_call: TRBJ1-1; d_call: -; cdr3_nt: TGTGCCAGCAGCTCCCACCCGGGTGCTGAAGCTTTCTTT; cdr3_aa: CASSSHPGAEAFF
clone_size: few; v_call: TRBV7-9; j_call: TRBJ2-7; d_call: -; cdr3_nt: TGTGCCAGCAGCACCTCTCGGGACGGATCCTCCTACGAGCAGTACTTC; cdr3_aa: CASSTSRDGSSYEQYF
clone_size: -; v_call: TRBV9; j_call: TRBJ2-7; d_call: TRBD2; cdr3_nt: TGTGCCAGCAGCGTAGGGGACTATAACGAGCAGTACTTC; cdr3_aa: CASSVGDYNEQYF
clone_size: few; v_call: TRBV4-3; j_call: TRBJ2-1; d_call: TRBD2; cdr3_nt: TGCGCCAGCAGCCAAGATATCGGGAGGGCCTACAATGAGCAGTTCTTC; cdr3_aa: CASSQDIGRAYNEQFF
clone_size: -; v_call: TRBV20-1; j_call: TRBJ2-5; d_call: TRBD2; cdr3_nt: TGCAGTGCTAGAGCTCAACTAGCGGGAGAGGTTTGGGAGACCCAGTACTTC; cdr3_aa: CSARAQLAGEVWETQYF
clone_size: many; v_call: TRBV10-2; j_call: TRBJ2-1; d_call: TRBD2; cdr3_nt: TGCGCCAGCAGTGAGTTGTCTAGCGGGAGCTCCTACAATGAGCAGTTCTTC; cdr3_aa: CASSELSSGSSYNEQFF
clone_size: many; v_call: TRBV4-3; j_call: TRBJ2-7; d_call: TRBD2; cdr3_nt: TGCGCCAGCAGTCCCGCGACTAGCGGGACCTACGAGCAGTACTTC; cdr3_aa: CASSPATSGTYEQYF
clone_size: few; v_call: TRBV4-2; j_call: TRBJ2-7; d_call: TRBD1; cdr3_nt: TGTGCCAGCAGCCCCCGGACAGGGGTAAACGAGCAGTACTTC; cdr3_aa: CASSPRTGVNEQYF
clone_size: -; v_call: TRBV6-5; j_call: TRBJ2-3; d_call: -; cdr3_nt: TGTGCCAGCAGTTACTCGGGACTCGGGGCAGATACGCAGTATTTT; cdr3_aa: CASSYSGLGADTQYF
clone_size: many; v_call: TRBV4-1; j_call: TRBJ2-1; d_call: TRBD2; cdr3_nt: TGCGCCAGCAGCCAAGCTCCAAGCGGGGTGGAGCAGTTCTTC; cdr3_aa: CASSQAPSGVEQFF
clone_size: few; v_call: TRBV25-1; j_call: TRBJ1-1; d_call: -; cdr3_nt: TGTGCCAGCAGTGAATATCTAGGGGACACTGAAGCTTTCTTT; cdr3_aa: CASSEYLGDTEAFF
clone_size: -; v_call: TRBV20-1; j_call: TRBJ1-1; d_call: -; cdr3_nt: TGCAGTGCTAGCCAACCCGGGACACCTGAAGCTTTCTTT; cdr3_aa: CSASQPGTPEAFF
clone_size: few; v_call: TRBV15; j_call: TRBJ2-6; d_call: TRBD1; cdr3_nt: TGTGCCACCAGCAGAGAGCCAGGGGGCTCCGGGGCCAACGTCCTGACTTTC; cdr3_aa: CATSREPGGSGANVLTF
clone_size: -; v_call: TRBV7-9; j_call: TRBJ2-1; d_call: TRBD2; cdr3_nt: TGTGCCAGCAGCATATTAGCGGGAGTTCAATCCAATGAGCAGTTCTTC; cdr3_aa: CASSILAGVQSNEQFF
clone_size: few; v_call: TRBV7-6; j_call: TRBJ2-2; d_call: -; cdr3_nt: TGTGCCAGCAGCTCACATCCCGGCGCGAACACCGGGGAGCTGTTTTTT; cdr3_aa: CASSSHPGANTGELFF
clone_size: -; v_call: TRBV12-3/TRBV12-4; j_call: TRBJ2-7; d_call: TRBD2; cdr3_nt: TGTGCCAGCAACCTGACTAGCAGAGGGGTCTCCTACGAGCAGTACTTC; cdr3_aa: CASNLTSRGVSYEQYF
clone_size: -; v_call: TRBV13; j_call: TRBJ2-1; d_call: -; cdr3_nt: TGTGCCAGCAGCTTCTCCGGGACCTACAATGAGCAGTTCTTC; cdr3_aa: CASSFSGTYNEQFF